The 31 T cell receptor beta chains reported below all come from one sample, sequenced in a study of regulatory T cells in long-lasting Graves disease (dated by TCRdb to about 2021). The time point tag for this specimen amounts to: persistent/refractory GD, antithyroid drugs over 5 years with positive TRAb. RNA was extracted from PBMCs in TRIzol for both TCR sequencing and RNA sequencing. The method behind the library was multiplex PCR. Data came from an Illumina HiSeq 4000. TCR beta libraries were built with iRepertoire HTBI primers and Arm-PCR amplification of CDR3 regions. TCRdb ran its own pipeline on the public reads, namely fastp trimming at Q25 and MiXCR clone calling, and kept in-frame beta chains. Under each unique CDR3 protein, matching rows form one entry showing the most common genes and DNA. Recorded for this sample are 300,000 to 500,000 distinct CDR3 sequences; under 25% of them occurred a single time. More than 20% of the sample lies in the top ten.

The sequences come from peripheral blood mononuclear cells (PBMCs), collected when the disease was refractory, from a patient treated with antithyroid drugs. These receptors were obtained from a female donor with Graves disease.

The chain has TRBV30 and TRBJ2-7; no firm D call. Trimming took off 2 bases at V and 7 bases at J, with 12 bases between the two ends. This CDR3 is built from 12 residues. Per germline, CDR1 GTSNPN and CDR2 SVGIG (reference sequence). DNA of the CDR3: TGTGCCTGGAGTTGGGCCGCCGGGGAGCAGTACTTC. As protein: CAWSWAAGEQYF.

A few counts support this clonotype. The V and J genes are TRBV10-3 and TRBJ2-5, with TRBD2 identical over 11 bases. The germline gives CDR1 ENHRY, CDR2 SYGVKD. CDR3 length equals 14 residues. V lost 5 bases and J lost 4; bases outside the gene matches: 3. CDR3 DNA sequence: TGTGCCATCAGTTACGGGACTAGCGGAGAGACCCAGTACTTC. Protein product: CAISYGTSGETQYF.

This clonotype was seen a handful of times. The CDR3 nucleotides are TGTGCCAGTAGTATTCCAGGGTTTTCTCCTGAAGCTTTCTTT. Its protein is CASSIPGFSPEAFF. This sequence joins TRBV19 and TRBJ1-1; maybe TRBD1 (5 bases). Germline values: CDR1 LNHDA, CDR2 SQIVND (reference sequence). This CDR3 comprises 14 residues. With 3 bases removed from V and 6 bases from J, the gap between germline ends came to 14 bases.

This clonotype was found a few times. The chain is built from TRBV20-1 and TRBJ2-4, with TRBD1 matching 7 bases. Germline V gene lookup returns CDR1 DFQATT and CDR2 SNEGSKA (reference sequence). This CDR3 is 15 amino acids long. Losses at the gene ends were 0 bases for V and 6 bases for J; bases not matched to a gene: 8. CDR3 nucleotide sequence: TGCAGTGCTAGAGATCTAGGGGGCACGGGAAACATTCAGTACTTC. Its protein product is CSARDLGGTGNIQYF.

This clonotype was seen a handful of times. V is TRBV6-1 and J is TRBJ2-7, with D perhaps matching TRBD2 (6 bases). V was shortened by 8 bases and J by 7 bases, with 21 bases between the two germline ends. Germline V CDR1 and CDR2: MNHNS, SASEGT. The CDR3 loop spans 14 amino acids. The CDR3 DNA reads TGTGCCAGCGGAGGGTCCTGGGACTCGGGGGAGCAGTACTTC. As protein: CASGGSWDSGEQYF.

The V and J genes are TRBV7-9 and TRBJ2-5, with D perhaps given as TRBD1 or TRBD2 (5 bases each). Germline CDR1 reads SEHNR; CDR2 reads FQNEAQ (reference sequence). The CDR3 is 16 amino acids. With 8 bases removed from V and 1 base from J, the gap between germline ends came to 20 bases. The CDR3 reads CASQGRPLGSQETQYF. The CDR3 bases are TGTGCCAGCCAGGGACGGCCCCTGGGCAGCCAAGAGACCCAGTACTTC.

This clonotype was counted many times. The rearrangement uses TRBV20-1 and TRBJ1-2; 10 nucleotides match TRBD1. CDR3 length: 13 amino acids. Germline V gene lookup returns CDR1 DFQATT and CDR2 SNEGSKA (reference sequence). The V and J ends lost 6 bases and 8 bases, in that order; junction bases with no gene match: 9. The CDR3 sequence is CSATTGGAGGYTF. CDR3 nucleotides: TGCAGTGCCACGACAGGGGGCGCAGGGGGCTACACCTTC.

This rearrangement joins TRBV29-1 to TRBJ1-4; tentative D call: TRBD1 (5 bases). CDR3 length: 12 residues. V lost 7 bases and J 8 bases, leaving 14 bases between the germline ends. CDR1 is SQVTM, CDR2 ANQGSEA, per germline. The chain's CDR3 is CSAGWGGEKLFF. The CDR3 nucleotides are TGCAGCGCCGGTTGGGGGGGAGAAAAACTGTTTTTT.

This rearrangement joins TRBV12-3 or TRBV12-4 to TRBJ1-5; D uncertain. V lost 5 bases, J lost 2 bases, and 10 bases lay in between. The CDR3 length is 14 residues. The CDR3 nucleotides read TGTGCCAGCAGTCCCGTGGACGGCAATCAGCCCCAGCATTTT. It specifies CASSPVDGNQPQHF.

This clonotype was seen ten or more times. The chain links TRBV28 to TRBJ2-7; 9 bases match TRBD1. Trimming cost V 5 bases and J 4 bases; bases outside gene matches: 6. The CDR3 is 14 residues long. Germline loops: CDR1 MDHEN, CDR2 SYDVKM. The CDR3 nucleotides are TGTGCCAGCAGTACCACCGGGACAGGGTACGAGCAGTACTTC. This translates into CASSTTGTGYEQYF.

In its sample, this clonotype was seen many times. CDR3 sequence (DNA): TGTGCCAGCAGCCCTTCCGAGCAAGGCGGCTACACCTTC. This codes for CASSPSEQGGYTF. The chain uses TRBV11-2 and TRBJ1-2; D gene uncertain. Germline CDR1 and CDR2: SGHAT and FQNNGV. The CDR3 runs 13 residues. The V gene lost 5 bases and the J gene lost 8 bases, with 15 bases spanning the gap. Full variable domain (outside the CDR3, taken from reference TRBV11-2 and TRBJ1-2): EAGVAQSPRYKIIEKRQSVAFWCNPISGHATLYWYQQILGQGPKLLIQFQNNGVVDDSQLPKDRFSAERLKGVDSTLKIQPAKLEDSAVYLCASSPSEQGGYTFGSGTRLTVV.

This clonotype was seen repeatedly, ten times or more. The gene calls are TRBV28 and TRBJ2-5; 9 positions match TRBD2. With V trimmed by 2 bases and J by 2 bases, 6 bases remained unmatched. Germline loops: CDR1 MDHEN, CDR2 SYDVKM. CDR3 length: 16 residues. DNA for the CDR3: TGTGCCAGCAGTTTAGAGGCTAGCGGGGATCAAGAGACCCAGTACTTC. Translating it yields CASSLEASGDQETQYF.

This clonotype was picked up many times. The V and J genes are TRBV7-2 and TRBJ2-7; 9 bases agree with TRBD1. The junction had 17 bases not matched to a gene; V was cut back by 5 bases and J by 9 bases. Germline V gives CDR1 SGHTA, CDR2 FQGNSA. This CDR3 has 16 residues. CDR3 nucleotides: TGTGCCAGCAGCCCCAATACCGGGACAGGGAACTTTGGGCAGTACTTC. Translating gives CASSPNTGTGNFGQYF.

This clonotype was seen many times. J is TRBJ1-2 and V is TRBV2; D remains ambiguous. V gave up 4 bases and J gave up 4 bases, with 7 bases separating them. CDR3 length: 12 amino acids. The germline CDR1 and CDR2 sequences are SNHLY and FYNNEI. The chain's CDR3 is CASSVDAYGYTF. The CDR3 DNA reads TGTGCCAGCAGTGTTGATGCCTATGGCTACACCTTC.

V gene TRBV30 combines with J gene TRBJ2-5; tentative D call: TRBD1 (5 bases). The CDR3 runs to 12 residues. Trimming left V 3 bases short and J 2 bases short, with 7 bases between. The V gene's germline CDR1 is GTSNPN and CDR2 SVGIG (reference sequence). For the CDR3, the DNA is TGTGCCTGGAGGACAGTACAAGAGACCCAGTACTTC. Translation gives CAWRTVQETQYF.

This clonotype appeared many times. The gene calls are TRBV2 and TRBJ2-2, with 11 nucleotides matching TRBD1. In germline, CDR1 is SNHLY, CDR2 FYNNEI. V gave up 5 bases and J gave up 5 bases; unmatched junction bases: 4. The CDR3 is 15 amino acids. CDR3 coding DNA: TGTGCCAGCAGTCACCGGGACAGGGGGACCGGGGAGCTGTTTTTT. Protein sequence: CASSHRDRGTGELFF.

In its sample, this clonotype was seen many times. The chain couples TRBV28 to TRBJ1-5, with D perhaps TRBD1 (5 bases). This CDR3 has 17 amino acids. The germline gives CDR1 MDHEN, CDR2 SYDVKM. Trimming removed 3 bases from V and 5 bases from J, with 20 bases in between. This chain's CDR3 is CASSFLRDSESDQPQHF. CDR3 coding DNA: TGTGCCAGCAGTTTTTTAAGGGACTCCGAGTCTGATCAGCCCCAGCATTTT.

This clonotype appeared many times. The chain recombines TRBV7-2 with TRBJ2-7; the match to TRBD2 covers 7 bases. Per the germline V gene, CDR1 is SGHTA and CDR2 is FQGNSA. This CDR3 comprises 14 residues. The junction had 6 bases not matched to a gene; V was cut back by 0 bases and J by 7 bases. CDR3 nucleotide sequence: TGTGCCAGCAGCTTAGCGGGAGGGTCGGGGGAGCAGTACTTC. It encodes CASSLAGGSGEQYF.

This clonotype was counted between two and nine times. V gene TRBV7-2 combines with J gene TRBJ2-7; the D is unclear. Between the trimmed V and J ends, which lost 5 bases and 5 bases, there was a span of 13 bases. Germline CDR1 is SGHTA and CDR2 is FQGNSA. This CDR3 has 13 amino acids. The DNA for the CDR3 is TGTGCCAGCAGCCTACCACCATTCGACGAGCAGTACTTC. Translation: CASSLPPFDEQYF.

This clonotype has a count of ten or more. This chain joins TRBV7-2 and TRBJ2-5, with TRBD1 as a possible D gene (5 bases). The V gene's germline CDR1 is SGHTA and CDR2 FQGNSA. Trimming cost V 2 bases and J 5 bases, with 12 bases left between them. The length of the CDR3 is 14 residues. The chain's CDR3 is CASSLPRVGETQYF. The CDR3 DNA reads TGTGCCAGCAGCTTACCCAGGGTTGGGGAGACCCAGTACTTC.

This clonotype was counted many times. The J gene is TRBJ1-1, the V gene TRBV11-2, with D tentatively TRBD1 (5 bases). The V end was cut by 2 bases, the J end by 1 base, with 8 bases between. The germline V gene has CDR1 SGHAT and CDR2 FQNNGV. The CDR3 covers 14 residues. CDR3 DNA sequence: TGTGCCAGCAGCTTAACTACAGGGAACACTGAAGCTTTCTTT. Translation gives CASSLTTGNTEAFF. Variable domain in full (rest from reference TRBV11-2 and TRBJ1-1): EAGVAQSPRYKIIEKRQSVAFWCNPISGHATLYWYQQILGQGPKLLIQFQNNGVVDDSQLPKDRFSAERLKGVDSTLKIQPAKLEDSAVYLCASSLTTGNTEAFFGQGTRLTVV.

This clonotype was counted many times. V is TRBV7-3 and J is TRBJ2-7; D may be TRBD2 (6 bases). The V end lost 0 bases, the J end lost 6 bases, and 9 bases lay between the germline ends. Germline V gene data show CDR1 as SGHTA and CDR2 as FQGTGA. CDR3 length: 13 amino acids. This CDR3 is CASSLTGGREQYF. The DNA for the CDR3 is TGTGCCAGCAGCTTAACGGGGGGTCGCGAGCAGTACTTC.

In the case of this clonotype: It may be a read error: a sequence one base away is much more abundant. The genes are TRBV6-2 or TRBV6-3 and TRBJ1-2; no reliable D call. The CDR3 contains 11 residues. Trimming removed 5 bases at V and 4 bases at J, with 5 bases between. The germline CDR1 and CDR2 sequences are MNHEY and SVGEGT. The DNA for the CDR3 is TGTGCCAGCAGTCCCACCTATGGCTACACCTTC. This gives the protein CASSPTYGYTF.

The sample holds many counts of this clonotype. V gene TRBV28 combines with J gene TRBJ1-5; 7 nucleotides match TRBD1. With 7 bases clipped from V and 0 bases from J, the junction kept 9 bases outside the gene matches. The CDR3 is 16 amino acids. The germline V gene encodes CDR1 MDHEN and CDR2 SYDVKM. Here the CDR3 reads CASNPGGAYSNQPQHF. The CDR3 nucleotides read TGTGCCAGCAACCCAGGGGGAGCTTATAGCAATCAGCCCCAGCATTTT.

Here the CDR3 DNA reads TGTGCCTGGAGTATTTTGGTTGGAAACACCATATATTTT. Its translation is CAWSILVGNTIYF. The chain combines TRBV30 with TRBJ1-3; D is unresolved. The germline V and J ends were trimmed by 2 bases and 3 bases, with 8 bases remaining between them. Germline V CDR1 and CDR2: GTSNPN, SVGIG (reference sequence). The CDR3 runs 13 residues.

With respect to this clonotype: A read error may explain this, as a much larger clone is one base away. This chain joins TRBV2 and TRBJ2-7; 11 nucleotides match TRBD2. The CDR3 spans 15 residues. Germline V CDR1 and CDR2: SNHLY, FYNNEI. CDR3: CSSNPGLAGSYEQYF. DNA for the CDR3: TGTTCCAGCAATCCCGGACTAGCGGGCTCCTACGAGCAGTACTTC.

This clonotype was recorded at least ten times. V is TRBV2 and J is TRBJ2-5, with 11 bases that match TRBD2. Germline assignment: CDR1 SNHLY and CDR2 FYNNEI. V shed 6 bases and J 5 bases; nucleotides not matched to a gene: 8. The CDR3 spans 15 residues. CDR3 nucleotide sequence: TGTGCCAGCAGCCCCGGACTAGCGGGTTTGGAGACCCAGTACTTC. Protein: CASSPGLAGLETQYF.

This clonotype was detected once. V and J are TRBV7-2 and TRBJ2-7, with 7 bases fitting TRBD2. Germline CDR1 and CDR2: SGHTA and FQGNSA. Trimming cost V 0 bases and J 6 bases; bases outside gene matches: 8. The CDR3 totals 15 residues. This chain's CDR3 is CASSLAGGSPCEQYF. The CDR3 coding sequence is TGTGCCAGCAGCTTAGCGGGCGGGAGCCCCTGCGAGCAGTACTTC.

Turning to this clonotype: A single base separates this from a much larger clone, so it may be a read error. The chain uses TRBV7-2 and TRBJ1-4; possible D gene TRBD1, 6 bases. Germline lookup yields CDR1 SGHTA and CDR2 FQGNSA. The CDR3 has 13 residues. CDR3 sequence reads: CASSLAFTGKPFF. DNA for the CDR3: TGTGCCAGCAGCTTAGCCTTCACAGGGAAACCGTTTTTT.

This clonotype was seen only once. The CDR3 region has the DNA TGTGCCAGCAGCTTAGAGTGGGGCCCCTACGAGCAGTACTTC. It yields the protein CASSLEWGPYEQYF. The chain has TRBV7-2 and TRBJ2-7, with a tentative D call TRBD1 (5 bases). The germline CDR1 and CDR2 sequences are SGHTA and FQGNSA. CDR3 size: 14 residues. The V end was cut by 1 base, the J end by 2 bases, with 9 bases between.

The chain is built from TRBV19 and TRBJ2-3, with D unclear. This CDR3 is built from 14 residues. The germline V gene encodes CDR1 LNHDA and CDR2 SQIVND (reference sequence). V gave up 5 bases and J gave up 3 bases, with 12 bases separating them. CDR3 DNA sequence: TGTGCCAGTAGTCGGTCGAAATCAACAGATACGCAGTATTTT. Encoded protein: CASSRSKSTDTQYF.